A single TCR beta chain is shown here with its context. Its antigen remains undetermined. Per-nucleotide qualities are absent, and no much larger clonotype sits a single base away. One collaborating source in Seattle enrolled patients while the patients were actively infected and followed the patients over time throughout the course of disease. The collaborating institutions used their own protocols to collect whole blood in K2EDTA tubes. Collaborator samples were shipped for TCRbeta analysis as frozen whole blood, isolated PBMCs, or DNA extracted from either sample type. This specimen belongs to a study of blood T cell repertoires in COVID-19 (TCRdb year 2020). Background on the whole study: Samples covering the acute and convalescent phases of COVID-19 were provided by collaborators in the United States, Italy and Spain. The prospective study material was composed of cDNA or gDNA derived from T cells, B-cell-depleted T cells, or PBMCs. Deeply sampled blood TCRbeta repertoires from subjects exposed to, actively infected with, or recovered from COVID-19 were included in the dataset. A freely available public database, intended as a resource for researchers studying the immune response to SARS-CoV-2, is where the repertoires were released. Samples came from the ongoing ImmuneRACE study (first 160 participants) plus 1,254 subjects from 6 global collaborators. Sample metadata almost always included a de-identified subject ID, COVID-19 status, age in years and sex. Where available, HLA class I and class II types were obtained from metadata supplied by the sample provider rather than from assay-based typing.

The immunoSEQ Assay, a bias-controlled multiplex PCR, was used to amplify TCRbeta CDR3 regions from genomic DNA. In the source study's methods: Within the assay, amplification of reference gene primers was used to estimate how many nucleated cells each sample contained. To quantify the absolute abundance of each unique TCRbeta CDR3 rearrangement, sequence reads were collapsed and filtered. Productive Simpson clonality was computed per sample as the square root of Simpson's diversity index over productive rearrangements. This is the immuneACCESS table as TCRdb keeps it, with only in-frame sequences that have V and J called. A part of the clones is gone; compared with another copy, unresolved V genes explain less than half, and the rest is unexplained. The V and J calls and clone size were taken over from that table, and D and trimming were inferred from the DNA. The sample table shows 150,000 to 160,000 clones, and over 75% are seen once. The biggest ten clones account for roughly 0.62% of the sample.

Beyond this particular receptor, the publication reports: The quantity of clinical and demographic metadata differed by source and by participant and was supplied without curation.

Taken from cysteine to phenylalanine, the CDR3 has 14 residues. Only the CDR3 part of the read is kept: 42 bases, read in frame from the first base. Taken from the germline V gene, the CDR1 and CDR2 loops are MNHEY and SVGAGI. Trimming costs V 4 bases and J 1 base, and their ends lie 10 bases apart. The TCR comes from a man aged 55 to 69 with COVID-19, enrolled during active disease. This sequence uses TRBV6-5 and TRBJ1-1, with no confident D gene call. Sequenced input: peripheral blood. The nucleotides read TGTGCCAGCAGTTCTAATCGACAGAACACTGAAGCTTTCTTT. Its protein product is CASSSNRQNTEAFF.